These T cell receptor beta chains were read from a single sample in a study of identical twins. TCRdb ran MiXCR on the 5' RACE reads and lists one entry per CDR3 protein. The repertoire holds a few hundred thousand distinct CDR3 sequences, 9.6% seen once, with around 3.2% in the top ten. The data also belong to a second study, concerning yellow fever vaccine responses in identical twins.

The sequenced sample consisted of PBMCs. These receptors originate from a woman aged 18-30 years in good health. Both conserved end residues are part of each CDR3. The order of the fields is clone size, D gene, J gene, V gene, CDR3 protein, CDR3 DNA. A D gene is named only where the DNA matches it firmly. A clone size is listed for some rows: how often the clone was seen (once, few, many), or a class if it is expanded.

- - TRBJ2-4 TRBV4-1 CASSQDLAQLENIQYF TGCGCCAGCAGCCAAGATCTGGCACAGTTGGAAAACATTCAGTACTTC
many TRBD1 TRBJ2-1 TRBV28 CASSFLTGGLESYNEQFF TGTGCCAGCAGTTTCCTGACAGGGGGTTTGGAATCCTACAATGAGCAGTTCTTC
- TRBD1 TRBJ2-2 TRBV7-8 CASSNRGRSPGELFF TGTGCCAGCAGCAACAGGGGAAGAAGCCCCGGGGAGCTGTTTTTT
many - TRBJ1-1 TRBV3-1 CASSLSWRGLNTEAFF TGTGCCAGCAGCCTTTCTTGGCGGGGACTGAACACTGAAGCTTTCTTT
many TRBD2 TRBJ2-1 TRBV20-1 CSARGLAELRNEQFF TGCAGTGCTAGGGGACTAGCGGAGTTAAGGAATGAGCAGTTCTTC
- TRBD2 TRBJ2-1 TRBV5-1 CASSLERPLAGVSYNEQFF TGCGCCAGCAGCTTGGAGAGGCCCCTAGCGGGAGTTTCCTACAATGAGCAGTTCTTC
- - TRBJ2-2 TRBV29-1 CSVSQALGELFF TGCAGCGTTAGCCAGGCCCTCGGGGAGCTGTTTTTT
many TRBD2 TRBJ2-1 TRBV10-3 CAISSLADNEQFF TGTGCCATCTCCTCGCTAGCGGACAATGAGCAGTTCTTC
many - TRBJ2-7 TRBV7-7 CASSLEGGGTYEQYF TGTGCTAGCAGCTTAGAGGGGGGAGGAACCTACGAGCAGTACTTC
- - TRBJ2-7 TRBV7-3 CASSLEGVGNEQYF TGTGCCAGCAGCTTAGAAGGGGTAGGAAACGAGCAGTACTTC
few - TRBJ2-7 TRBV6-2/TRBV6-3 CASSYGIPYEQYF TGTGCCAGCAGTTACGGAATCCCCTACGAGCAGTACTTC
- TRBD2 TRBJ2-1 TRBV2 CASNRISGGSYNEQFF TGTGCCAGCAATCGGATTAGCGGGGGGTCCTACAATGAGCAGTTCTTC
- - TRBJ2-3 TRBV9 CASSPTPGRTDTQYF TGTGCCAGCAGCCCCACCCCTGGAAGGACAGATACGCAGTATTTT
many TRBD1 TRBJ2-7 TRBV7-2 CASSRSRDRGTYEQYF TGTGCCAGCAGTCGATCTCGGGACAGGGGTACCTACGAGCAGTACTTC
- TRBD1 TRBJ2-1 TRBV2 CASSDYGGTGNEQFF TGTGCCAGCAGCGATTATGGAGGGACAGGTAATGAGCAGTTCTTC
- TRBD1 TRBJ1-3 TRBV20-1 CSAGDRGGNTIYF TGCAGTGCTGGAGACAGGGGTGGAAACACCATATATTTT
many - TRBJ1-4 TRBV20-1 CSARKTVNNEKLFF TGCAGTGCTCGCAAGACAGTTAACAATGAAAAACTGTTTTTT